This is a list of T cell receptor beta chains from one sample in a study of a mutant IDH1 vaccine in newly diagnosed glioma. Assay used: immunoSEQ multiplex PCR; TCRdb lists only in-frame clones, some missing. The table has just under 95,000 clones, 80% to 90% seen once. The source material was PBMCs, sampled from a glioma patient treated with radiotherapy, temozolomide or both. These receptors all come from a woman between 50 and 59 years old with glioma. Both conserved end residues are part of each CDR3. The order of the fields is D gene, clone size, V gene, J gene, CDR3 DNA, CDR3 protein. D genes are given only for firm matches. Size is omitted from some rows. Given values are once, few, many or a class for expanded clones.

d_gene: .; abundance: .; v_gene: TRBV4-1; j_gene: TRBJ2-1; CDR3nt: TGCGCCAGCAGCCCAGTGAGCCGTGGTAGGGGGAGGAATGAGCAGTTCTTC; CDR3aa: CASSPVSRGRGRNEQFF
d_gene: TRBD1; abundance: .; v_gene: TRBV19; j_gene: TRBJ2-2; CDR3nt: TGTGCCAGTAGCCAGACAGGGTTCACCGGGGAGCTGTTTTTT; CDR3aa: CASSQTGFTGELFF
d_gene: .; abundance: .; v_gene: TRBV4-1; j_gene: TRBJ1-2; CDR3nt: TGCGCCAGCAGCCAAGATTCGGCAGACTTCTTTTATGGCTACACCTTC; CDR3aa: CASSQDSADFFYGYTF
d_gene: .; abundance: .; v_gene: TRBV5-6; j_gene: TRBJ1-6; CDR3nt: TGTGCCAGCAGCTCGCGGGGGGATTATAATTCACCCCTCCACTTT; CDR3aa: CASSSRGDYNSPLHF
d_gene: .; abundance: .; v_gene: TRBV7-9; j_gene: TRBJ2-2; CDR3nt: TGTGCCAGCAGCCCTTGGACAGCCACCGGGGAGCTGTTTTTT; CDR3aa: CASSPWTATGELFF
d_gene: .; abundance: .; v_gene: TRBV7-3; j_gene: TRBJ1-1; CDR3nt: TGTGCCAGCAGCTTAAGGGGGCAGGGTAAGACTGAAGCTTTCTTT; CDR3aa: CASSLRGQGKTEAFF
d_gene: .; abundance: .; v_gene: TRBV28; j_gene: TRBJ1-1; CDR3nt: TGTGCCAGCACCACAATTCAGGGACTTAGTGAAGCTTTCTTT; CDR3aa: CASTTIQGLSEAFF
d_gene: .; abundance: .; v_gene: TRBV6-1; j_gene: TRBJ1-1; CDR3nt: TGTGCCAGCAGTGGAGGAGGGAACACTGAAGCTTTCTTT; CDR3aa: CASSGGGNTEAFF
d_gene: .; abundance: .; v_gene: TRBV30; j_gene: TRBJ1-5; CDR3nt: TGTGCCTGGAGTGTTGCGGTTAGCAATCAGCCCCAGCATTTT; CDR3aa: CAWSVAVSNQPQHF
d_gene: .; abundance: .; v_gene: TRBV6-1; j_gene: TRBJ2-5; CDR3nt: TGTGCCAGCAGTGACACAGGGTTGCCCCAAGAGACCCAGTACTTC; CDR3aa: CASSDTGLPQETQYF
d_gene: .; abundance: .; v_gene: TRBV7-2; j_gene: TRBJ1-6; CDR3nt: TGTGCCAGCAGCTCCGGAAATCCCGATAATTCACCCCTCCACTTT; CDR3aa: CASSSGNPDNSPLHF
d_gene: .; abundance: .; v_gene: TRBV4-1; j_gene: TRBJ2-3; CDR3nt: TGCGCCAGCAGCCGCAAGTTGGATGGCACAGATACGCAGTATTTT; CDR3aa: CASSRKLDGTDTQYF
d_gene: TRBD1; abundance: .; v_gene: TRBV10-3; j_gene: TRBJ1-1; CDR3nt: TGTGCCATCAGTGGGACAGGGACCACTGAAGCTTTCTTT; CDR3aa: CAISGTGTTEAFF
d_gene: .; abundance: .; v_gene: TRBV2; j_gene: TRBJ2-7; CDR3nt: TGTGCCAGCACCTACAGCTACTCCTACGAGCAGTACTTC; CDR3aa: CASTYSYSYEQYF
d_gene: TRBD1; abundance: .; v_gene: TRBV5-6; j_gene: TRBJ1-6; CDR3nt: TGTGCCAGCAGCACGGACAGGGTGGATTCACCCCTCCACTTT; CDR3aa: CASSTDRVDSPLHF
d_gene: .; abundance: .; v_gene: TRBV7-2; j_gene: TRBJ1-5; CDR3nt: TGTGCCAGCAGCTTAGATAAGGGGCCCCAGCATTTT; CDR3aa: CASSLDKGPQHF
d_gene: TRBD1; abundance: .; v_gene: TRBV4-1; j_gene: TRBJ1-1; CDR3nt: TGCGCCAGCAGCCGAGGGACAGCGAATATAGCCACTGAAGCTTTCTTT; CDR3aa: CASSRGTANIATEAFF
d_gene: .; abundance: .; v_gene: TRBV14; j_gene: TRBJ2-3; CDR3nt: TGTGCCAGCAGCCAAGAAAGTGCGCAGTATTTT; CDR3aa: CASSQESAQYF
d_gene: .; abundance: few; v_gene: TRBV29-1; j_gene: TRBJ2-1; CDR3nt: TGCAGCGTTGGGACCCGGGGTAATGAGCAGTTCTTC; CDR3aa: CSVGTRGNEQFF
d_gene: TRBD1; abundance: few; v_gene: TRBV19; j_gene: TRBJ1-1; CDR3nt: TGTGCCAGTAGTCCCCGGGACAGAAGTAGGGGCACTGAAGCTTTCTTT; CDR3aa: CASSPRDRSRGTEAFF
d_gene: .; abundance: .; v_gene: TRBV27; j_gene: TRBJ1-6; CDR3nt: TGTGCCAGCAGTTTATCAGACACCTTACGGAATTCACCCCTCCACTTT; CDR3aa: CASSLSDTLRNSPLHF
d_gene: .; abundance: .; v_gene: TRBV27; j_gene: TRBJ2-5; CDR3nt: TGTGCCAGGGGAAACGGGCGCCTTGGTACCCAGTACTTC; CDR3aa: CARGNGRLGTQYF
d_gene: TRBD1; abundance: .; v_gene: TRBV29-1; j_gene: TRBJ2-1; CDR3nt: TGCAGCGTTGAAGATTCCCAGGACAGGGGTCGGTATGAGCAGTTCTTC; CDR3aa: CSVEDSQDRGRYEQFF
d_gene: .; abundance: .; v_gene: TRBV7-9; j_gene: TRBJ1-2; CDR3nt: TGTGCCAGCAGCTTAAGACAGTCTAGCCCTGTTGGCTACACCTTC; CDR3aa: CASSLRQSSPVGYTF
d_gene: .; abundance: .; v_gene: TRBV19; j_gene: TRBJ1-2; CDR3nt: TGTGCCAGTAGTACGGGAGGGCCCTATGGCTACACCTTC; CDR3aa: CASSTGGPYGYTF
d_gene: TRBD1; abundance: .; v_gene: TRBV5-1; j_gene: TRBJ1-1; CDR3nt: TGCGCCAGCCAAACCAGCCCGACAGGGGGATTGGCTGAAGCTTTCTTT; CDR3aa: CASQTSPTGGLAEAFF
d_gene: .; abundance: .; v_gene: TRBV10-2; j_gene: TRBJ2-5; CDR3nt: TGCGCCAGCAAGGTCCAAGAGACCCAGTACTTC; CDR3aa: CASKVQETQYF
d_gene: .; abundance: .; v_gene: TRBV27; j_gene: TRBJ1-5; CDR3nt: TGTGCCAGCAGTCTGGGACCCTGGGGGCATCAGCCCCAGCATTTT; CDR3aa: CASSLGPWGHQPQHF
d_gene: .; abundance: .; v_gene: TRBV10-1; j_gene: TRBJ2-7; CDR3nt: TGCGCCAGCAGTCCAGGCCCCTACGAGCAGTACTTC; CDR3aa: CASSPGPYEQYF
d_gene: TRBD1; abundance: few; v_gene: TRBV5-1; j_gene: TRBJ2-1; CDR3nt: TGCGCCAGCAGCATCGGGACAGGGGGCAATGAGCAGTTCTTC; CDR3aa: CASSIGTGGNEQFF
d_gene: TRBD2; abundance: .; v_gene: TRBV6-1; j_gene: TRBJ2-7; CDR3nt: TGTGCCAGCAGGGATACGGGGGGAAGACCGTACGAGCAGTACTTC; CDR3aa: CASRDTGGRPYEQYF
d_gene: .; abundance: .; v_gene: TRBV14; j_gene: TRBJ1-3; CDR3nt: TGTGCCAGCAGCCCTTTAAGCTCTGGAAACACCATATATTTT; CDR3aa: CASSPLSSGNTIYF
d_gene: TRBD1; abundance: .; v_gene: TRBV2; j_gene: TRBJ2-7; CDR3nt: TGTGCCACCCAAGGACAGGGTCTCCACGAGCAGTACTTC; CDR3aa: CATQGQGLHEQYF
d_gene: .; abundance: .; v_gene: TRBV15; j_gene: TRBJ1-5; CDR3nt: TGTGCCACCAGCAGAGATCTGGGGGGGTCGGTGGGACAGCCCCAGCATTTT; CDR3aa: CATSRDLGGSVGQPQHF
d_gene: TRBD1; abundance: .; v_gene: TRBV28; j_gene: TRBJ1-2; CDR3nt: TGTGCCAGCAGTACCCCGACAGGGGAGAACACCTTC; CDR3aa: CASSTPTGENTF
d_gene: .; abundance: .; v_gene: TRBV5-1; j_gene: TRBJ1-1; CDR3nt: TGCGCCAGCAGCTTGGACCCAGGGATGAACACTGAAGCTTTCTTT; CDR3aa: CASSLDPGMNTEAFF
d_gene: .; abundance: .; v_gene: TRBV18; j_gene: TRBJ1-4; CDR3nt: TGTGCCAGCTCACCCAAACGTACAGGAGGGAATGAAAAACTGTTTTTT; CDR3aa: CASSPKRTGGNEKLFF
d_gene: .; abundance: .; v_gene: TRBV2; j_gene: TRBJ1-5; CDR3nt: TGTGCCAGCAACCTCGACAGTCTCTCCAATCAGCCCCAGCATTTT; CDR3aa: CASNLDSLSNQPQHF
d_gene: .; abundance: .; v_gene: TRBV7-2; j_gene: TRBJ1-1; CDR3nt: TGTGCCAGCAGCCCTAGGGCACAGGGGAACACTGAAGCTTTCTTT; CDR3aa: CASSPRAQGNTEAFF
d_gene: .; abundance: few; v_gene: TRBV6-5; j_gene: TRBJ1-3; CDR3nt: TGTGCCAGCAGTTACTCAGGGTCCTCTGGAAACACCATATATTTT; CDR3aa: CASSYSGSSGNTIYF
d_gene: .; abundance: .; v_gene: TRBV4-3; j_gene: TRBJ2-3; CDR3nt: TGCGCCAGCAGCCAAGGGGGGGCGATTAGCACAGATACGCAGTATTTT; CDR3aa: CASSQGGAISTDTQYF
d_gene: .; abundance: .; v_gene: TRBV11-2; j_gene: TRBJ1-1; CDR3nt: TGTGCCAGCAGCCAGGGCGGCATGAACACTGAAGCTTTCTTT; CDR3aa: CASSQGGMNTEAFF
d_gene: TRBD1; abundance: once; v_gene: TRBV4-3; j_gene: TRBJ2-3; CDR3nt: TGCGCCAGCAGCCATTACAGGGGTGATACGCAGTATTTT; CDR3aa: CASSHYRGDTQYF
d_gene: .; abundance: .; v_gene: TRBV7-2; j_gene: TRBJ2-3; CDR3nt: TGTGCCAGCAGCTTACGGAGGGCGGTTCGCGCGCAGTATTTT; CDR3aa: CASSLRRAVRAQYF
d_gene: TRBD1; abundance: .; v_gene: TRBV5-6; j_gene: TRBJ2-7; CDR3nt: TGTGCCAGCAGCTTAGCTCGACAGGGGGCCTCCTACGAGCAGTACTTC; CDR3aa: CASSLARQGASYEQYF
d_gene: TRBD1; abundance: few; v_gene: TRBV28; j_gene: TRBJ2-7; CDR3nt: TGTGCCAGCTCATCGCGGGACAGGGGGCATTACGAGCAGTACTTC; CDR3aa: CASSSRDRGHYEQYF
d_gene: TRBD2; abundance: .; v_gene: TRBV6-5; j_gene: TRBJ2-5; CDR3nt: TGTGCCAGCAGGGCTGGACTAGTGGCAGAGACCCAGTACTTC; CDR3aa: CASRAGLVAETQYF
d_gene: TRBD1; abundance: .; v_gene: TRBV2; j_gene: TRBJ2-7; CDR3nt: TGTGCCAGCAGTGAAGCCAGGGACAGCTACGAGCAGTACTTC; CDR3aa: CASSEARDSYEQYF
d_gene: .; abundance: .; v_gene: TRBV5-1; j_gene: TRBJ1-2; CDR3nt: TGCGCCAGCAGCTTGGCAAGCTATGGCTACACCTTC; CDR3aa: CASSLASYGYTF
d_gene: TRBD2; abundance: .; v_gene: TRBV4-2; j_gene: TRBJ2-5; CDR3nt: TGTGCCAGCAGCCAAACTAGCGGGGGGGCCGAGACCCAGTACTTC; CDR3aa: CASSQTSGGAETQYF
d_gene: .; abundance: .; v_gene: TRBV6-4; j_gene: TRBJ2-3; CDR3nt: TGTGCCAGCAGTGACTCGGGCAGCCCAGATACGCAGTATTTT; CDR3aa: CASSDSGSPDTQYF
d_gene: .; abundance: .; v_gene: TRBV6-6; j_gene: TRBJ2-7; CDR3nt: TGTGCCAGCAGTTCCTTCTACGAGCAGTACTTC; CDR3aa: CASSSFYEQYF
d_gene: .; abundance: .; v_gene: TRBV5-6; j_gene: TRBJ1-2; CDR3nt: TGTGCCAGCTCAACACCTACCCAGGGCTACGGCTACACCTTC; CDR3aa: CASSTPTQGYGYTF
d_gene: TRBD2; abundance: .; v_gene: TRBV4-1; j_gene: TRBJ2-1; CDR3nt: TGCGCCAGCAGCCGTCGGAGAGAGACTAGCGGTTACAATGAGCAGTTCTTC; CDR3aa: CASSRRRETSGYNEQFF